A selection of T cell receptor beta chains follows, all from one sample in a study of TIL therapy for anti-PD-1-resistant metastatic lung cancer. Some clones are missing from TCRdb's copy, which holds only in-frame ones; the method was immunoSEQ multiplex PCR. The sample gives roughly 92,000 clones, roughly 65% of which show up once; around 9.9% is in the top ten. The sample consisted of tumor tissue, taken at baseline. Every receptor here comes from a person between 25 and 79 years old with non-small cell lung cancer. Both conserved end residues are part of each CDR3. The D gene is left open where the match is weak. Clone size appears in some rows only: once, few, many, or a class for an expanded clone.

cdr3_nt: TGCGCCAACTTTGGTGGGGCAGACAGGGGGCGGGGTGGCTACACCTTC; cdr3_aa: CANFGGADRGRGGYTF; clone_size: NA; j_call: TRBJ1-2; v_call: TRBV10-1; cdr3_length: 16; d_call: TRBD1
cdr3_nt: TGCGCCAGCAGCCAAGATTGGGTGAACACCGGGGAGCTGTTTTTT; cdr3_aa: CASSQDWVNTGELFF; clone_size: NA; j_call: TRBJ2-2; v_call: TRBV4-3; cdr3_length: 15; d_call: NA
cdr3_nt: TGTGCCTGGAGTAAGGGGATCAACTATGGCTACACCTTC; cdr3_aa: CAWSKGINYGYTF; clone_size: NA; j_call: TRBJ1-2; v_call: TRBV30; cdr3_length: 13; d_call: NA
cdr3_nt: TGTGCCTGGAGTAGAAACAGGGGAAATCAGCCCCAGCATTTT; cdr3_aa: CAWSRNRGNQPQHF; clone_size: NA; j_call: TRBJ1-5; v_call: TRBV30; cdr3_length: 14; d_call: TRBD1
cdr3_nt: TGTGCCTGGAGTGGGAGGACGTCTCTCAATCAGCCCCAGCATTTT; cdr3_aa: CAWSGRTSLNQPQHF; clone_size: few; j_call: TRBJ1-5; v_call: TRBV30; cdr3_length: 15; d_call: NA
cdr3_nt: TGTGCCAGCAGGCCTACAGGGTTGGATAATTCACCCCTCCACTTT; cdr3_aa: CASRPTGLDNSPLHF; clone_size: NA; j_call: TRBJ1-6; v_call: TRBV6-2/TRBV6-3; cdr3_length: 15; d_call: NA
cdr3_nt: TGTGCCAGCAGTTTAAGTGGGGGGGGGTCTCAGCCCCAGCATTTT; cdr3_aa: CASSLSGGGSQPQHF; clone_size: NA; j_call: TRBJ1-5; v_call: TRBV28; cdr3_length: 15; d_call: NA
cdr3_nt: TGTGCCAGCAGTTTGACAGGACCCCTCGAGCAGTACTTC; cdr3_aa: CASSLTGPLEQYF; clone_size: NA; j_call: TRBJ2-7; v_call: TRBV27; cdr3_length: 13; d_call: NA
cdr3_nt: TGTGCCAGCAGTTACAATCTGATATCGGGGGAGCTGTTTTTT; cdr3_aa: CASSYNLISGELFF; clone_size: few; j_call: TRBJ2-2; v_call: TRBV6-5; cdr3_length: 14; d_call: NA
cdr3_nt: TGTGCCAGCAGTTACGGGGGCTCCTACAATGAGCAGTTCTTC; cdr3_aa: CASSYGGSYNEQFF; clone_size: NA; j_call: TRBJ2-1; v_call: TRBV6-2/TRBV6-3; cdr3_length: 14; d_call: NA
cdr3_nt: TGTGCCAGCAGCTTAGATAGGGGGGCTGGCTACACCTTC; cdr3_aa: CASSLDRGAGYTF; clone_size: NA; j_call: TRBJ1-2; v_call: TRBV11-2; cdr3_length: 13; d_call: NA
cdr3_nt: TGTGCCAGCAGCTTAGGGAAAGGGTACTACGAGCAGTACTTC; cdr3_aa: CASSLGKGYYEQYF; clone_size: NA; j_call: TRBJ2-7; v_call: TRBV11-2; cdr3_length: 14; d_call: NA
cdr3_nt: TGTGCCAGCAGCTTATGGCAGGGTGTTTACGAGCAGTACTTC; cdr3_aa: CASSLWQGVYEQYF; clone_size: few; j_call: TRBJ2-7; v_call: TRBV7-2; cdr3_length: 14; d_call: NA
cdr3_nt: TGCGCCAGCAGCTTACCCCCGGGACAGTCCTACAATGAGCAGTTCTTC; cdr3_aa: CASSLPPGQSYNEQFF; clone_size: NA; j_call: TRBJ2-1; v_call: TRBV5-1; cdr3_length: 16; d_call: TRBD1
cdr3_nt: TGTGCCAGCAGCTTAGGATTCTCTGGGGCCAACGTCCTGACTTTC; cdr3_aa: CASSLGFSGANVLTF; clone_size: NA; j_call: TRBJ2-6; v_call: TRBV11-1; cdr3_length: 15; d_call: NA
cdr3_nt: TGTGCCAGCAGCTTAGGGAGACAGGGAGGGCCTCAGCCCCAGCATTTT; cdr3_aa: CASSLGRQGGPQPQHF; clone_size: NA; j_call: TRBJ1-5; v_call: TRBV7-9; cdr3_length: 16; d_call: TRBD1
cdr3_nt: TGTGCCAGTAGTATAGCTGGACAGTTCACCGGGGAGCTGTTTTTT; cdr3_aa: CASSIAGQFTGELFF; clone_size: NA; j_call: TRBJ2-2; v_call: TRBV19; cdr3_length: 15; d_call: NA
cdr3_nt: TGCGCCAGAACCTTTGCCCCTGGGGGGCAAATAAAGCAATCAGCCCCAGCATTT; cdr3_aa: CARTFAPGGQIKQSAPAF; clone_size: NA; j_call: TRBJ1-5; v_call: TRBV10-1; cdr3_length: 18; d_call: NA
cdr3_nt: TGTGCCAGCAGCTCCTGGACATTCACTAATGAAAAACTGTTTTTT; cdr3_aa: CASSSWTFTNEKLFF; clone_size: once; j_call: TRBJ1-4; v_call: TRBV7-8; cdr3_length: 15; d_call: NA
cdr3_nt: TGTGCCAGCAGTCGGGACAGGGGGCAGATTGGCTACACCTTC; cdr3_aa: CASSRDRGQIGYTF; clone_size: NA; j_call: TRBJ1-2; v_call: TRBV6-5; cdr3_length: 14; d_call: TRBD1
cdr3_nt: TGTGCCAGCAGCTCTGGACGGGAACCCTATGGCTACACCTTC; cdr3_aa: CASSSGREPYGYTF; clone_size: few; j_call: TRBJ1-2; v_call: TRBV7-9; cdr3_length: 14; d_call: NA
cdr3_nt: TGCAGTGCGTCGACCACCGGGGAGCTGTTTTTT; cdr3_aa: CSASTTGELFF; clone_size: NA; j_call: TRBJ2-2; v_call: TRBV20-1; cdr3_length: 11; d_call: NA
cdr3_nt: TGCGCCAGCGGCTCCACGGGGGGTGTGGATGAGCAGTTCTTC; cdr3_aa: CASGSTGGVDEQFF; clone_size: NA; j_call: TRBJ2-1; v_call: TRBV5-1; cdr3_length: 14; d_call: TRBD2
cdr3_nt: TGTGCCAGCAGCACGTCCTGGAATGAGCAGTTCTTC; cdr3_aa: CASSTSWNEQFF; clone_size: NA; j_call: TRBJ2-1; v_call: TRBV7-8; cdr3_length: 12; d_call: NA
cdr3_nt: TGTGCCAGCAGCTTGGGCCCCGGGGAGCTGTTTTTT; cdr3_aa: CASSLGPGELFF; clone_size: few; j_call: TRBJ2-2; v_call: TRBV5-6; cdr3_length: 12; d_call: NA
cdr3_nt: TGTGCCAGCAGCTTAGCTTCTAGCGGGACCTACGAGCAGTACTTC; cdr3_aa: CASSLASSGTYEQYF; clone_size: NA; j_call: TRBJ2-7; v_call: TRBV7-2; cdr3_length: 15; d_call: TRBD2
cdr3_nt: TGTGCCAGCAGTTTTGTGGGCGGTTATCAGCCCCAGCATTTT; cdr3_aa: CASSFVGGYQPQHF; clone_size: NA; j_call: TRBJ1-5; v_call: TRBV28; cdr3_length: 14; d_call: NA
cdr3_nt: TGTGCCAGCAGTCCGGACAGTTATCAGCCCCAGCATTTT; cdr3_aa: CASSPDSYQPQHF; clone_size: once; j_call: TRBJ1-5; v_call: TRBV6-5; cdr3_length: 13; d_call: NA
cdr3_nt: TGTGCCAGTATGCGGGTGACAGATACGCAGTATTTT; cdr3_aa: CASMRVTDTQYF; clone_size: many; j_call: TRBJ2-3; v_call: TRBV6-5; cdr3_length: 12; d_call: NA
cdr3_nt: TGTGCCAGCAGCTTAATGGGACTCAGCACAGATACGCAGTATTTT; cdr3_aa: CASSLMGLSTDTQYF; clone_size: NA; j_call: TRBJ2-3; v_call: TRBV7-3; cdr3_length: 15; d_call: NA
cdr3_nt: TGTGCCACCAGCAGAGATCACAGAGAGCAGTACTTC; cdr3_aa: CATSRDHREQYF; clone_size: NA; j_call: TRBJ2-7; v_call: TRBV15; cdr3_length: 12; d_call: NA
cdr3_nt: TGTGCCAGCAGCTTTCCCGGGACAGGGGAAGTGGGGGAGCAGTTCTTC; cdr3_aa: CASSFPGTGEVGEQFF; clone_size: NA; j_call: TRBJ2-1; v_call: TRBV5-4; cdr3_length: 16; d_call: TRBD1
cdr3_nt: TGTGCCAGCAGTCCGTCGCGGGGGGGCCCTGGCACAGATACGCAGTATTTT; cdr3_aa: CASSPSRGGPGTDTQYF; clone_size: few; j_call: TRBJ2-3; v_call: TRBV6-2/TRBV6-3; cdr3_length: 17; d_call: TRBD2
cdr3_nt: TGTGCCAGCAGTTTCCAGCGCTACGAGCAGTACTTC; cdr3_aa: CASSFQRYEQYF; clone_size: NA; j_call: TRBJ2-7; v_call: TRBV6-2/TRBV6-3; cdr3_length: 12; d_call: NA
cdr3_nt: TGTGCCAGCAGTTTATTCCCCCAAGGTCGTGGCTACACCTTC; cdr3_aa: CASSLFPQGRGYTF; clone_size: few; j_call: TRBJ1-2; v_call: TRBV28; cdr3_length: 14; d_call: NA
cdr3_nt: TGTGCCAGCAGCGTACCGGTAGCCAAAAACATTCAGTACTTC; cdr3_aa: CASSVPVAKNIQYF; clone_size: NA; j_call: TRBJ2-4; v_call: TRBV28; cdr3_length: 14; d_call: NA
cdr3_nt: TGTGCCAGTAGTATCGCCGGGACAGGGATGAACACTGAAGCTTTCTTT; cdr3_aa: CASSIAGTGMNTEAFF; clone_size: NA; j_call: TRBJ1-1; v_call: TRBV19; cdr3_length: 16; d_call: TRBD1
cdr3_nt: TGCGCCAGCAGCCAAGATGGGACGGAGTATAATTCACCCCTCCACTTT; cdr3_aa: CASSQDGTEYNSPLHF; clone_size: NA; j_call: TRBJ1-6; v_call: TRBV4-3; cdr3_length: 16; d_call: NA
cdr3_nt: TGCGCCAGCAGCCGGGGAAATAGCGGGAGCTACGAGCAGTACTTC; cdr3_aa: CASSRGNSGSYEQYF; clone_size: NA; j_call: TRBJ2-7; v_call: TRBV4-1; cdr3_length: 15; d_call: TRBD2
cdr3_nt: TGTGCCAGCAGTTTGGGGACAGCCCCATACTATGGCTACACCTTC; cdr3_aa: CASSLGTAPYYGYTF; clone_size: NA; j_call: TRBJ1-2; v_call: TRBV7-9; cdr3_length: 15; d_call: TRBD1
cdr3_nt: TGTGCCAGCAGCTTAGTTTCTAGCGGGGGACCTTCTGGGGCCAACGTCCTGACTTTC; cdr3_aa: CASSLVSSGGPSGANVLTF; clone_size: NA; j_call: TRBJ2-6; v_call: TRBV7-2; cdr3_length: 19; d_call: TRBD2
cdr3_nt: TGTGCCAGCAGTTACCAAACACTAGCGACCGGGGAGCTGTTTTTT; cdr3_aa: CASSYQTLATGELFF; clone_size: few; j_call: TRBJ2-2; v_call: TRBV6-6; cdr3_length: 15; d_call: TRBD2
cdr3_nt: TGTGCCAGCAGTTACTCGGCAGCAAATCAGCCCCAGCATTTT; cdr3_aa: CASSYSAANQPQHF; clone_size: NA; j_call: TRBJ1-5; v_call: TRBV6-2/TRBV6-3; cdr3_length: 14; d_call: NA
cdr3_nt: TGTGCCAGCTCTCCACCGAGCCCAGGAGGCACCGGGGAGCTGTTTTTT; cdr3_aa: CASSPPSPGGTGELFF; clone_size: NA; j_call: TRBJ2-2; v_call: TRBV18; cdr3_length: 16; d_call: NA
cdr3_nt: TGTGCCAGCAGCCTCCCTTTGGGATCGGACACCGGGGAGCTGTTTTTT; cdr3_aa: CASSLPLGSDTGELFF; clone_size: NA; j_call: TRBJ2-2; v_call: TRBV7-6; cdr3_length: 16; d_call: NA
cdr3_nt: TGTGCCAGCAGTTTAGGACAGATTAATTCACCCCTCCACTTT; cdr3_aa: CASSLGQINSPLHF; clone_size: NA; j_call: TRBJ1-6; v_call: TRBV28; cdr3_length: 14; d_call: NA
cdr3_nt: TGTGCCAGCAGTTACTCGTCCCACAGGGGGCTGGGTGGCTACACCTTC; cdr3_aa: CASSYSSHRGLGGYTF; clone_size: NA; j_call: TRBJ1-2; v_call: TRBV6-5; cdr3_length: 16; d_call: TRBD1
cdr3_nt: TGCGCCAGCAGCTCCGGGGTGTGGGATGAGCAGTTCTTC; cdr3_aa: CASSSGVWDEQFF; clone_size: NA; j_call: TRBJ2-1; v_call: TRBV5-1; cdr3_length: 13; d_call: NA
cdr3_nt: TGTGCCAGCAGCCCCTTTCCGGGACTAGCGTCGAATGAGCAGTTCTTC; cdr3_aa: CASSPFPGLASNEQFF; clone_size: few; j_call: TRBJ2-1; v_call: TRBV7-9; cdr3_length: 16; d_call: TRBD2
cdr3_nt: TGTGCCAGCAGCTGGGGGACTAACACCGGGGAGCTGTTTTTT; cdr3_aa: CASSWGTNTGELFF; clone_size: NA; j_call: TRBJ2-2; v_call: TRBV7-3; cdr3_length: 14; d_call: NA
cdr3_nt: TGTGCCACCAGTGGGCGGGGCGCCTACAATGAGCAGTTCTTC; cdr3_aa: CATSGRGAYNEQFF; clone_size: NA; j_call: TRBJ2-1; v_call: TRBV24-1; cdr3_length: 14; d_call: NA
cdr3_nt: TGTGCCAGCAGCCGCAGTCTCAATTCACCCCTCCACTTT; cdr3_aa: CASSRSLNSPLHF; clone_size: NA; j_call: TRBJ1-6; v_call: TRBV14; cdr3_length: 13; d_call: NA
cdr3_nt: TGTGCCAGCAGGGGAGTGCTGGAAGGATACGAGCAGTACTTC; cdr3_aa: CASRGVLEGYEQYF; clone_size: NA; j_call: TRBJ2-7; v_call: TRBV11-2; cdr3_length: 14; d_call: NA
cdr3_nt: TGTGCCAGCAGTTTCGGGGTCAGTTTCCAAGAGACCCAGTACTTC; cdr3_aa: CASSFGVSFQETQYF; clone_size: NA; j_call: TRBJ2-5; v_call: TRBV28; cdr3_length: 15; d_call: NA